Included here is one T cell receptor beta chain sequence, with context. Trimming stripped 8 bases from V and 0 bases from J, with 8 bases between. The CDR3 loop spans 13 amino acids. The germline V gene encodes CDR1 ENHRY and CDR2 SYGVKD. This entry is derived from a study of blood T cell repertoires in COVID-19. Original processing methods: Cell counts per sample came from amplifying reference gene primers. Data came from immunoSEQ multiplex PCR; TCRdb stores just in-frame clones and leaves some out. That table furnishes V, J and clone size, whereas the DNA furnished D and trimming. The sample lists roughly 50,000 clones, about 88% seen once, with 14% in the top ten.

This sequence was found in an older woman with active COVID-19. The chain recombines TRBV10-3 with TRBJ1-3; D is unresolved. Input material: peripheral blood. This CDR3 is CAIRGSSGNTIYF. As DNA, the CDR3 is TGTGCCATCCGAGGGAGCTCTGGAAACACCATATATTTT.